Listed below are T cell receptor beta chains from one sample, sequenced in a study of beta chain features in type 1 diabetes. Assay used: immunoSEQ multiplex PCR; TCRdb lists only in-frame clones, some missing. The data hold roughly 290,000 clones, with 15% observed a single time. Specimen: naive CD4+ T cells from blood. These receptors were obtained from a young man with type 1 diabetes. The CDR3 runs from the conserved cysteine through the conserved F or W. D genes are given only for firm matches. Clone size is stated in some rows and not others, as once, few, many or a class when expanded.

few	TRBV11-2	TRBJ2-2	NA	TGTGCCAGCAGCCCCGGTTCATCCAAGCTGTTTTTT	CASSPGSSKLFF
NA	TRBV5-6	TRBJ2-7	NA	TGTGCCAGCAGCCCGACAACACAGGGTCGAAACTACGAGCAGTACTTC	CASSPTTQGRNYEQYF
few	TRBV30	TRBJ2-3	NA	TGTGCCTGGAGCCCGTCCGATACGCAGTATTTT	CAWSPSDTQYF
NA	TRBV5-6	TRBJ1-1	TRBD1	TGTGCCAGCAGCTTGGCCAACAGGGGCACTGAAGCTTTCTTT	CASSLANRGTEAFF
NA	TRBV13	TRBJ2-3	TRBD2	TGTGCCAGCAGCTTAGCGGGTCTAGCGGTAAGCACAGATACGCAGTATTTT	CASSLAGLAVSTDTQYF
NA	TRBV7-2	TRBJ2-3	TRBD2	TGTGCCAGCAGCACTCGGGGGGGTCGAGAGACGCAGTATTTT	CASSTRGGRETQYF
few	TRBV7-2	TRBJ2-1	TRBD2	TGTGCCAGCAGCACGATCGGACTAGCGGACAATGAGCAGTTCTTC	CASSTIGLADNEQFF
NA	TRBV7-6	TRBJ1-6	NA	TGTGCCAGCAGCTTACTACAGTCTAATTCACCCCTCCACTTT	CASSLLQSNSPLHF
NA	TRBV6-5	TRBJ1-5	NA	TGTGCCAGCAGTCCCGGGGGGGGTCTACATCAGCCCCAGCATTTT	CASSPGGGLHQPQHF
once	TRBV19	TRBJ2-3	TRBD1	TGTGCCAGTAGTATTGTAGGACAGGGAATAGGAGATACGCAGTATTTT	CASSIVGQGIGDTQYF
NA	TRBV29-1	TRBJ1-3	NA	TGCAGCGTTGAAGCGAGGAGGGGTACTGGAAACACCATATATTTT	CSVEARRGTGNTIYF
NA	TRBV2	TRBJ2-7	NA	TGTGCCAGCAGTTCGCCTGGGCAGTACGAGCAGTACTTC	CASSSPGQYEQYF
NA	TRBV6-5	TRBJ2-1	TRBD2	TGTGCCAGCAGGACTGGAGCTAGCGGTTACAATGAGCAGTTCTTC	CASRTGASGYNEQFF
NA	TRBV7-9	TRBJ1-4	TRBD1	TGTGCCAGCCGTCTGACAGGGGTTGAAAAACTGTTTTTT	CASRLTGVEKLFF
NA	TRBV27	TRBJ2-7	NA	TGTGCCAGCACCCCCTCCAGGGCCACCGTCTACGAGCAGTACTTC	CASTPSRATVYEQYF
NA	TRBV7-9	TRBJ2-1	NA	TGTGCCAGCAGCTTAGGCGGGCAGGGGATTGGTGAGCAGTTCTTC	CASSLGGQGIGEQFF
few	TRBV4-3	TRBJ2-1	TRBD2	TGCGCCAGCAGCCGTAGCGGGGGAGGGTATGAGCAGTTCTTC	CASSRSGGGYEQFF
few	TRBV19	TRBJ1-5	TRBD1	TGTGCCAGTGCAGGGACAGGCAATCAGCCCCAGCATTTT	CASAGTGNQPQHF
NA	TRBV30	TRBJ2-3	TRBD2	TGTGCCTGGAGTCCGGGACTAGCGGGAGCGGCAGATACGCAGTATTTT	CAWSPGLAGAADTQYF
few	TRBV6-1	TRBJ2-1	NA	TGTGCCAGCAGAATACCCACAGGGATCAATGAGCAGTTCTTC	CASRIPTGINEQFF
NA	TRBV7-9	TRBJ2-7	TRBD1	TGTGCCAGCAGCAAACGGGACAGTCACGAGCAGTACTTC	CASSKRDSHEQYF
NA	TRBV11-2	TRBJ2-5	NA	TGTGCCAGCAGCTTATTCGGCAGGGCACTTAAGACCCAGTACTTC	CASSLFGRALKTQYF
NA	TRBV28	TRBJ2-3	TRBD2	TGTGCCAGCAGATCCTGGACTAGCATAAGCACAGATACGCAGTATTTT	CASRSWTSISTDTQYF
NA	TRBV11-2	TRBJ2-1	TRBD2	TGTGCCAGCAGCTTAACGATTAGCGGGAGCTCCTACAATGAGCAGTTCTTC	CASSLTISGSSYNEQFF
few	TRBV4-3	TRBJ2-1	TRBD2	TGCGCCAGCAGCCAAGATAGGCCACTAGCGAGCTACAATGAGCAGTTCTTC	CASSQDRPLASYNEQFF
few	TRBV11-2	TRBJ2-2	TRBD2	TGTGCCAGCAGCTCGCTAGCGGGGGGGCCCGTCGGGGAGCTGTTTTTT	CASSSLAGGPVGELFF
NA	TRBV19	TRBJ2-1	NA	TGTGCCAGTAGTATGCGGTCTAATGAGCAGTTCTTC	CASSMRSNEQFF
NA	TRBV6-5	TRBJ2-7	NA	TGTGCCAGCAGTCAACAGGGAGGGCCGTACGAGCAGTACTTC	CASSQQGGPYEQYF
NA	TRBV29-1	TRBJ1-1	TRBD1	TGCAGCGTTTTGGGACAGCCGCGGACTGAAGCTTTCTTT	CSVLGQPRTEAFF
NA	TRBV29-1	TRBJ2-1	NA	TGCAGCGTTGAAACCTTAGAGGTTGGTGAGCAGTTCTTC	CSVETLEVGEQFF